This T cell receptor beta chain came from a study of T cell responses to AZD1222 COVID-19 vaccine. Points from the study as a whole: Just a handful of AZD1222 recipients tested seropositive at baseline. The breadth and depth of Spike-specific TCRs increased once two AZD1222 doses had been given. Among vaccine-associated CD4 TCRs, coverage spanned spike, with dominance at 160-218 and 743-854.

The assay was immunoSEQ multiplex PCR, and TCRdb's table has in-frame clones only and misses some. Counted here are about 140,000 clones, about 93% occurring once; the ten biggest clones make up roughly 5%. Concerning this clone: Its antigen is as yet unknown.

Trimming removed 2 bases at V and 5 bases at J, with 10 bases between. The germline gives CDR1 SGHNT, CDR2 YYREEE (reference sequence). This CDR3 spans 13 amino acids. This TCR derives from an adult in good health. This specimen consisted of peripheral blood, obtained on day 0 of AZD1222 vaccination. The J gene is TRBJ1-1, the V gene TRBV5-4; the D gene is possibly TRBD1 (6 bases). The CDR3 reads CASSFGQPTEAFF. CDR3 DNA: TGTGCCAGCAGCTTCGGACAGCCGACTGAAGCTTTCTTT.